This T cell receptor (beta chain) was obtained from a study of blood T cell repertoires in COVID-19. Study-wide context: PBMCs, B-cell-depleted T cells, or T cells provided the cDNA or gDNA that made up the material.

V was cut by 3 bases and J by 7 bases, with 16 bases left in between. CDR1 KGHSH and CDR2 LQKENI come from the germline V gene. The CDR3 consists of 14 residues. Only in-frame clones appear in the TCRdb table, and some are missing; sequencing was by immunoSEQ multiplex PCR. Of around 310,000 clones in the sample, over 75% are singletons; the top ten hold around 4.6%. This TCR was sampled from a man younger than 40 who had recovered from COVID-19. The rearrangement uses TRBV18 and TRBJ2-7; perhaps TRBD2 as D (5 bases). The sequenced sample was PBMCs or T cells enriched from blood (not recorded which). The CDR3 coding sequence is TGTGCCAGCTCACCTCAAACCCGGGATTCGGAGCAGTACTTC. Encoded protein: CASSPQTRDSEQYF.